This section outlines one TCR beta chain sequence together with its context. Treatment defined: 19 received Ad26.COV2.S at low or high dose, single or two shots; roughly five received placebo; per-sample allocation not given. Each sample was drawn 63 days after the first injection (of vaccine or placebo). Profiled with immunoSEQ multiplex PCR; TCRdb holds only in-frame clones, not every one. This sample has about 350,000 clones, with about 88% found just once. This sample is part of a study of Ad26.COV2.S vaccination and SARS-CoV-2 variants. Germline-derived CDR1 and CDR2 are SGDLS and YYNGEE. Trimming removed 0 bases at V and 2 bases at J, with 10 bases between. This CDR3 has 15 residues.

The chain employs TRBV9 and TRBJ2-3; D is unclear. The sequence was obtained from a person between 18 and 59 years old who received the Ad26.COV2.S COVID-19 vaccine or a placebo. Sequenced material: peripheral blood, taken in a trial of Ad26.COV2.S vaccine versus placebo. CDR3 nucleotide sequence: TGTGCCAGCAGCGTAGATCCATCCCACACAGATACGCAGTATTTT. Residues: CASSVDPSHTDTQYF.